This T cell receptor (beta chain) was identified during a study of blood T cell repertoires in COVID-19. This clone was picked up one time. The CDR3 totals 13 residues. V shed 4 bases and J 6 bases; nucleotides not matched to a gene: 1. Germline CDR1 is KGHSY and CDR2 is FQNENV. Original data processing: How many nucleated cells were present was estimated from reference gene primer amplification. Using immunoSEQ multiplex PCR, the repertoire was profiled, and TCRdb retains in-frame clones only, with some absent. That table supplies the V and J calls and clone size; D and trimming were determined from the DNA. The profile covers approximately 300,000 clones, with 86% appearing a single time and about 4% taken by the ten largest. All enrollees were roughly 18 to 95 years old and from fewer than 25 US areas. Clinical histories supplied by participants themselves formed the basis of cohort assignment. Cohort 3 donors were reported recovered after two negative PCRs, clearance, or symptom resolution.

Source material: PBMCs or T cells enriched from blood (not recorded which). This chain connects TRBV16 to TRBJ1-2; 11 bases map to TRBD1. The sequence came from a man between 25 and 39 years old who had recovered from COVID-19. The CDR3 bases are TGTGCCAGCAGCCCGGGACAGGGGGATGGCTACACCTTC. Translation: CASSPGQGDGYTF.